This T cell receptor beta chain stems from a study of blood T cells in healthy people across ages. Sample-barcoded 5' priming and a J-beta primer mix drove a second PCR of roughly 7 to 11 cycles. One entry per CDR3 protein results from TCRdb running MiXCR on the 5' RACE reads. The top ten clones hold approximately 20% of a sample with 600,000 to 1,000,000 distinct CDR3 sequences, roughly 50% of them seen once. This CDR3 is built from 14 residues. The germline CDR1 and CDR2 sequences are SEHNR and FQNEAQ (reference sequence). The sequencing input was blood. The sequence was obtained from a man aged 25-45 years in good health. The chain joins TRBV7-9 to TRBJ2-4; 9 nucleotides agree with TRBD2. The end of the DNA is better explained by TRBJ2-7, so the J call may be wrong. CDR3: CASSSGTSSNEQYF. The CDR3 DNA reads TGTGCCAGCAGCTCCGGGACTAGCAGTAACGAGCAGTACTTC.